This is a list of T cell receptor beta chains from one sample in a study of blood T cell repertoires in COVID-19. Profiling relied on immunoSEQ multiplex PCR, and the TCRdb table lists in-frame clones only, not all of them. This table has tens of thousands of clones, 90% appearing once. The material sequenced was peripheral blood. The origin of the receptors is a man aged 50 to 59 with acute or convalescent COVID-19. Each CDR3 is given with its conserved first and last residue. The D gene is left open where the match is weak. Rows give clone size only sometimes, using once, few, many, or a class for an expanded clone.

v_call: TRBV7-7; clone_size: .; j_call: TRBJ2-7; d_call: TRBD1; cdr3_aa: CASSPWTGSYEQYF; cdr3_nt: TGTGCCAGCAGCCCCTGGACAGGCTCCTACGAGCAGTACTTC
v_call: TRBV5-1; clone_size: .; j_call: TRBJ2-5; d_call: TRBD1; cdr3_aa: CASSRTGQGGETQYF; cdr3_nt: TGCGCCAGCAGCCGGACCGGACAGGGGGGAGAGACCCAGTACTTC
v_call: TRBV9; clone_size: .; j_call: TRBJ2-1; d_call: .; cdr3_aa: CASSVDGATYNEQFF; cdr3_nt: TGTGCCAGCAGCGTAGATGGAGCTACCTACAATGAGCAGTTCTTC
v_call: TRBV6-5; clone_size: .; j_call: TRBJ2-7; d_call: .; cdr3_aa: CASTFREQYF; cdr3_nt: TGTGCCAGCACTTTCCGCGAGCAGTACTTC
v_call: TRBV2; clone_size: .; j_call: TRBJ2-5; d_call: TRBD2; cdr3_aa: CASNPSGGAAETQYF; cdr3_nt: TGTGCCAGCAACCCTAGCGGGGGGGCAGCAGAGACCCAGTACTTC
v_call: TRBV25-1; clone_size: .; j_call: TRBJ2-7; d_call: TRBD2; cdr3_aa: CASTTGLAGVHEQYF; cdr3_nt: TGTGCCAGCACAACGGGACTAGCGGGAGTGCACGAGCAGTACTTC
v_call: TRBV7-9; clone_size: .; j_call: TRBJ2-1; d_call: TRBD1; cdr3_aa: CASSLARWGQTLNEQFF; cdr3_nt: TGTGCCAGCAGCTTAGCGAGGTGGGGACAGACCCTTAATGAGCAGTTCTTC
v_call: TRBV16; clone_size: once; j_call: TRBJ1-5; d_call: .; cdr3_aa: CASSQWNREYEPQHF; cdr3_nt: TGTGCCAGCAGCCAATGGAACAGAGAGTACGAGCCCCAGCATTTT
v_call: TRBV10-3; clone_size: .; j_call: TRBJ1-5; d_call: TRBD1; cdr3_aa: CAISVGTGVNQPQHF; cdr3_nt: TGTGCCATCAGCGTCGGGACAGGGGTTAATCAGCCCCAGCATTTT
v_call: TRBV12-5; clone_size: .; j_call: TRBJ1-1; d_call: .; cdr3_aa: CASGPTGWLSEAFF; cdr3_nt: TGTGCTAGTGGTCCAACAGGGTGGTTGAGTGAAGCTTTCTTT
v_call: TRBV18; clone_size: .; j_call: TRBJ1-3; d_call: .; cdr3_aa: CASSPYDFRAQAGNTIYF; cdr3_nt: TGTGCCAGCTCACCTTACGATTTCAGGGCCCAGGCTGGAAACACCATATATTTT
v_call: TRBV3-1/TRBV3-2; clone_size: .; j_call: TRBJ2-3; d_call: TRBD2; cdr3_aa: CASSQVLAGGNTQYF; cdr3_nt: TGTGCCAGCAGCCAAGTGCTAGCGGGGGGGAATACGCAGTATTTT
v_call: TRBV6-2/TRBV6-3; clone_size: once; j_call: TRBJ2-1; d_call: .; cdr3_aa: CASSSPTYNEQFF; cdr3_nt: TGTGCCAGCAGTTCCCCTACCTACAATGAGCAGTTCTTC
v_call: TRBV6-5; clone_size: .; j_call: TRBJ2-6; d_call: .; cdr3_aa: CASSYRVSSGANVLTF; cdr3_nt: TGTGCCAGCAGTTACCGGGTTAGCTCTGGGGCCAACGTCCTGACTTTC
v_call: TRBV2; clone_size: .; j_call: TRBJ2-1; d_call: .; cdr3_aa: CASSEARGGVGEQFF; cdr3_nt: TGTGCCAGCAGTGAAGCGCGAGGGGGGGTAGGTGAGCAGTTCTTC
v_call: TRBV15; clone_size: once; j_call: TRBJ2-1; d_call: TRBD2; cdr3_aa: CATRRTGTSVDEQFF; cdr3_nt: TGTGCCACCAGAAGAACCGGGACTAGCGTTGATGAGCAGTTCTTC
v_call: TRBV9; clone_size: once; j_call: TRBJ2-2; d_call: TRBD2; cdr3_aa: CARSTSGGGTGELFF; cdr3_nt: TGTGCCCGCAGCACTAGCGGGGGGGGCACCGGGGAGCTGTTTTTT
v_call: TRBV9; clone_size: once; j_call: TRBJ2-2; d_call: TRBD2; cdr3_aa: CASSSRTSGRSGELFF; cdr3_nt: TGTGCCAGCAGCTCCCGGACTAGCGGGAGGTCCGGGGAGCTGTTTTTT
v_call: TRBV11-2; clone_size: .; j_call: TRBJ1-1; d_call: .; cdr3_aa: CASSWDTSGGTAFF; cdr3_nt: TGTGCCAGCAGCTGGGACACGTCGGGGGGAACAGCTTTCTTT
v_call: TRBV7-9; clone_size: .; j_call: TRBJ2-1; d_call: TRBD1; cdr3_aa: CASSQSGGRDEQFF; cdr3_nt: TGTGCCAGCAGCCAGTCAGGGGGTAGGGATGAGCAGTTCTTC
v_call: TRBV21-1; clone_size: .; j_call: TRBJ1-4; d_call: .; cdr3_aa: CASSTRPITGTGENEKLFF; cdr3_nt: TGTGCCAGCAGCACCCGGCCCATTACCGGGACAGGGGAAAATGAAAAACTGTTTTTT
v_call: TRBV9; clone_size: .; j_call: TRBJ2-7; d_call: TRBD1; cdr3_aa: CASSQQGGLYEQYF; cdr3_nt: TGTGCCAGCAGCCAACAGGGGGGTTTGTACGAGCAGTACTTC
v_call: TRBV19; clone_size: .; j_call: TRBJ1-5; d_call: .; cdr3_aa: CASSTIGGGGNQPQHF; cdr3_nt: TGTGCCAGTAGCACAATAGGGGGAGGGGGGAATCAGCCCCAGCATTTT